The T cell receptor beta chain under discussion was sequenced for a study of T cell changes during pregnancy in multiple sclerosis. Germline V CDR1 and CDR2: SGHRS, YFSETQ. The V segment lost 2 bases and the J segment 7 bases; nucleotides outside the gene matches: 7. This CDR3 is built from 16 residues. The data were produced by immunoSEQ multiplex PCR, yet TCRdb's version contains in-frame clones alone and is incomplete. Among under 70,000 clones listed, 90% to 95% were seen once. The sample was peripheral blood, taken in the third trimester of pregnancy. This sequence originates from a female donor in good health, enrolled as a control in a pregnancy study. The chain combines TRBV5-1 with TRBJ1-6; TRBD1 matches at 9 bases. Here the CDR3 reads CASSFWGQGRNSPLHF. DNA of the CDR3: TGCGCCAGCAGCTTTTGGGGACAGGGAAGAAATTCACCCCTCCACTTT.